The subject of this entry is one TCR beta chain. The repertoire was sequenced with immunoSEQ multiplex PCR; TCRdb's copy has only in-frame clones and lacks some. The sample has approximately 300,000 clones, more than 80% seen once; the top ten hold nearly 7%. This specimen comes from a study of blood T cell repertoires in COVID-19. Germline lookup yields CDR1 KGHSY and CDR2 FQNENV. The CDR3 runs 14 residues. J lost 3 bases, V lost 3 bases, and 2 bases had no gene match. This sequence was found in a woman between 25 and 40 years old with COVID-19, enrolled during active disease. Specimen: peripheral blood. The chain couples TRBV16 to TRBJ2-1; 7 bases fit TRBD2. CDR3 amino acids: CASSHSGIYNEQFF. CDR3 in DNA: TGTGCCAGCAGCCACAGCGGGATCTACAATGAGCAGTTCTTC.